Listed below are T cell receptor beta chains from one sample, sequenced in a study of tumor and adjacent non-tumor tissue in lung cancer. TCRdb re-derived calls from the multiplex PCR reads in MiXCR, one entry per CDR3 protein. The sample records 65,000 to 70,000 distinct CDR3 sequences, approximately 63% being singletons. The sequenced material came from lung tumor tissue. All receptors come from a man in his fifties with non-small cell lung cancer. Both conserved end residues are part of each CDR3. A D gene is named only where the DNA matches it firmly. Clone sizes are given selectively: once, few, many, or a class where the clone is expanded.

abundance,j_gene,v_gene,d_gene,CDR3nt,CDR3aa
many,TRBJ2-4,TRBV13,TRBD1,TGTGCCAGCAAGGACAGGTTTTCCATTCAGTACTTC,CASKDRFSIQYF
NA,TRBJ1-1,TRBV11-2,NA,TGTGCCAGCAGCCCCTGTACTGGCAGTGGTACTGGAGCTTTCTTT,CASSPCTGSGTGAFF
NA,TRBJ1-5,TRBV6-2/TRBV6-3,TRBD1,TGTACTAGCACCGGGACAGGGAAGGCAAATCAGCCCCAGCATTTT,CTSTGTGKANQPQHF
NA,TRBJ2-5,TRBV24-1,NA,TGTGCCACCAGTGGCCCTGACAGGGAGGGTCAAGAGACCCAGTACTTC,CATSGPDREGQETQYF
once,TRBJ1-1,TRBV18,NA,TGTGCCAGCTCACCACCGGAGGGCTGGACTGGAGCTTTCTTT,CASSPPEGWTGAFF
many,TRBJ2-2,TRBV28,NA,TGTGCCAGCAGTTACCTCCGGAGAGGCGGGGAGCTGTTTTTT,CASSYLRRGGELFF
few,TRBJ2-4,TRBV9,NA,TGTGCCAGCAGCCCCCCCGGCGGGGGCGACGTAGCCAAAAACATTCAGTACTTC,CASSPPGGGDVAKNIQYF
many,TRBJ2-7,TRBV5-4,TRBD2,TGTGCCAGCAGGGTAGCGGGGTACTACGAGCAGTACTTC,CASRVAGYYEQYF
few,TRBJ2-3,TRBV13,TRBD2,TGTGCCAGCAGCTTAACGGCTAGCGGGGGACGCACAGATACGCAGTATTTT,CASSLTASGGRTDTQYF
NA,TRBJ2-3,TRBV7-2,TRBD2,TGTGCCAGCAGGCGGGGGTCCAGTACCATAGATACGCAGTATTTT,CASRRGSSTIDTQYF
NA,TRBJ2-3,TRBV6-1,NA,TGTACCAGCAGTGATATGCCCGGGTTTGGCCAGCCCCAGTATTTT,CTSSDMPGFGQPQYF
many,TRBJ1-6,TRBV6-6,NA,TGTGCCAGCAGTTACCCTTGGGTCCTAAATTCACCCCTCCACTTT,CASSYPWVLNSPLHF
NA,TRBJ2-2,TRBV20-1,NA,TGCAGTGTTAGAGATCGGGGGTCCGGGGAGCTCTTTTTT,CSVRDRGSGELFF
NA,TRBJ1-6,TRBV6-1,NA,TGTGCCAGCACCCCCTTGCATAATTCATCCCTCCACTTT,CASTPLHNSSLHF
NA,TRBJ2-2,TRBV19,NA,TGTGCCAATAGTACAGGGAGGGGCACCGGGGAGCTGTTTTTT,CANSTGRGTGELFF
many,TRBJ1-5,TRBV10-3,TRBD1,TGTGCCGTCGGACAGGGGGCGATAAGCAATCAGCCCCAGCATTTT,CAVGQGAISNQPQHF
NA,TRBJ1-1,TRBV10-3,TRBD1,TGTACCATCAGGACAGGGGGACTGAAGAACACTGAAGCTTTCTTT,CTIRTGGLKNTEAFF
NA,TRBJ1-4,TRBV28,TRBD1,TGTGTCAGCAGCTTCCCCCAGGACAGCCCCAGGGGGGAAAAACTGTTTTTT,CVSSFPQDSPRGEKLFF
many,TRBJ2-7,TRBV28,TRBD2,TGTGCCAGCAGCACTAGCGGGGGTTCCTACGAGCAGTACTTC,CASSTSGGSYEQYF
NA,TRBJ2-1,TRBV29-1,TRBD2,TGCAGCGCTAGGACTAGCGGGAGGAACAATGAGCAGTTCTTC,CSARTSGRNNEQFF
NA,TRBJ2-5,TRBV11-2,NA,TGTGTCGGCAGGAAGAATCAAGAGACCCAGTACTTC,CVGRKNQETQYF
NA,TRBJ2-3,TRBV5-1,NA,TGCGCCAGCAGCTTAGACACGGCCTGGACAGATACGCAGTATTTT,CASSLDTAWTDTQYF
NA,TRBJ2-1,TRBV20-1,NA,TGCAGTGCTAGTGGGCTAAGTAACAATGAGCAGTTCTTC,CSASGLSNNEQFF
NA,TRBJ2-7,TRBV5-1,TRBD2,TGCGCCAGCAGCTTAACCGGGACTAGCTCCTACGAGCAGTACTTC,CASSLTGTSSYEQYF
NA,TRBJ2-1,TRBV30,NA,TGTGCCTGGAGTGTATTAGGAGAGCAGTTCTTC,CAWSVLGEQFF
many,TRBJ1-4,TRBV6-6,NA,TGTGCCAGCAGTTACGCGGGGGGGCCGCTGTTTTTT,CASSYAGGPLFF
once,TRBJ1-5,TRBV6-1,NA,TGTACCAGCAGGGCAGATAGCAATCAGCCCCAGCATTTT,CTSRADSNQPQHF
few,TRBJ2-7,TRBV28,TRBD2,TGTGCCAGCAGCCAGACAGTGCGGGAGCAGTGCTTC,CASSQTVREQCF
many,TRBJ2-2,TRBV24-1,NA,TGTGCCACCAGTGATCCTAGAGTGAACACCGGGGAGCTGTTTTTT,CATSDPRVNTGELFF
many,TRBJ1-2,TRBV7-9,NA,TGTGCCAGCAGCACGGACGAGGGTGGCTACACCTTC,CASSTDEGGYTF
many,TRBJ1-2,TRBV12-3/TRBV12-4,NA,TGTGCCAGCAGCACCGGGACGGGCTATGGCTACACCTTC,CASSTGTGYGYTF
many,TRBJ1-1,TRBV6-1,NA,TGTGCCAGCAGTCCTCAGGGTCGGGACACTGAAGCTTTCTTT,CASSPQGRDTEAFF
NA,TRBJ2-1,TRBV6-5,NA,TGTACCAGCAGTTACCAGGAAAGCTCCTACAATGAGCAGTTCTTC,CTSSYQESSYNEQFF
NA,TRBJ2-4,TRBV5-1,TRBD1,TGCGCCAGCACCCCGACAGGGGGCGACCCCAAAAACATTCAGTACTTC,CASTPTGGDPKNIQYF
few,TRBJ2-1,TRBV2,TRBD2,TGTGCCAGCAGCCTCGGACTAGCGGAGGGAAGGAATGAGCATTTCTTC,CASSLGLAEGRNEHFF
NA,TRBJ1-2,TRBV5-1,TRBD1,TGCGCCAGCTGCCAACAGGGGGCCTTTGGCTACACCTTC,CASCQQGAFGYTF
NA,TRBJ2-7,TRBV6-5,NA,TGTGCCAGCAGTTACGCGTCGGACAGTTACTTCCCGGGACTCCAGGAGCAGTACTTC,CASSYASDSYFPGLQEQYF